This T cell receptor (beta chain) originates from a study of T cells in women clearing cervical HPV infection. A remark on this clone: Read data end 3 residues before the CDR3 end; the end is taken from the germline J gene.

Sequencing was performed with immunoSEQ multiplex PCR; in TCRdb, only in-frame clones are kept and a portion is missing. The sample has around 19,000 clones. Germline values: CDR1 MDHEN, CDR2 SYDVKM. This CDR3 comprises 12 residues. Trimming left V 5 bases short and J 6 bases short, with 10 bases between. Sequencing used blood buffy coat. The chain links TRBV28 to TRBJ1-2, with D uncertain. The TCR originated in a woman aged 18-69 years with a cervical HPV16 infection that either progressed to CIN3+ or cleared (not recorded which). CDR3 DNA, as far as it was read: TGTGCCAGCAGTGTCCTCCTACATGGC. It encodes CASSVLLHG. The whole CDR3 region reads CASSVLLHGYTF.